Below, 30 T cell receptor beta chains from the same sample are listed, as sequenced in a study of T cell responses to AZD1222 COVID-19 vaccine. The assay was immunoSEQ multiplex PCR, and TCRdb's table has in-frame clones only and misses some. Of 90,000 to 110,000 clones in the sample, 88% are singletons; the top ten hold more than 10%. This specimen was peripheral blood, taken on day 0 of MenACWY control vaccination. The source of these receptors is an adult in good health.

This clone appeared a few times. The rearrangement uses TRBV5-5 and TRBJ1-6; 8 bases match TRBD1. Germline V gives CDR1 SGHKS, CDR2 YYEKEE (reference sequence). The CDR3 is 15 amino acids. V was pared by 0 bases and J by 10 bases, with 6 bases of the junction left unmatched. This CDR3 reads CASSLEGQEVSPLHF. The CDR3 DNA is TGTGCCAGCAGCTTGGAGGGACAGGAGGTGTCACCCCTCCACTTT.

This chain joins TRBV27 and TRBJ2-7; tentatively, D is TRBD1 or TRBD2 (6 bases each). Trimming took 5 bases from V and 1 from J, leaving 12 bases between them. The CDR3 loop spans 14 amino acids. Germline CDR1 and CDR2: MNHEY and SMNVEV (reference sequence). The CDR3 spells CASSRWRGSYEQYF. CDR3 sequence (DNA): TGTGCCAGCAGTCGATGGAGGGGGTCCTACGAGCAGTACTTC.

V gene TRBV7-8 combines with J gene TRBJ1-2; 8 nucleotides agree with TRBD1. Germline CDR1 SGHVS, CDR2 FQNEAQ. CDR3 length: 18 amino acids. The ends lost 1 base at V and 2 bases at J; junction bases unmatched: 12. The CDR3 DNA reads TGTGCCAGCAGCTTAGGAACCGGGACAGGCCCATTCAACTATGGCTACACCTTC. This translates into CASSLGTGTGPFNYGYTF.

This chain connects TRBV7-6 to TRBJ1-1; D ambiguous. This CDR3 has 15 amino acids. Germline lookup yields CDR1 SGHVS and CDR2 FNYEAQ. With 1 base removed from V and 1 base from J, the gap between germline ends came to 10 bases. CDR3 nucleotide sequence: TGTGCCAGCAGCTTAGATGCACGGCCGAACACTGAAGCTTTCTTT. Its translation: CASSLDARPNTEAFF.

The genes are TRBV7-9 and TRBJ1-4; D is unclear. Per the germline V gene, CDR1 is SEHNR and CDR2 is FQNEAQ (reference sequence). This CDR3 spans 15 amino acids. Trimming removed 5 bases from V and 5 bases from J, with 15 bases in between. In nucleotides, the CDR3 is TGTGCCAGCAGCCTTAACCTTAGGGAAAATGAAAAACTGTTTTTT. Amino acid sequence: CASSLNLRENEKLFF.

The chain recombines TRBV11-2 with TRBJ1-1, with D unclear. The V and J ends lost 7 bases and 1 base respectively, with 10 bases between them. The CDR3 extends over 13 amino acids. Germline CDR1 SGHAT, CDR2 FQNNGV. Here the CDR3 reads CASTTPRNTEAFF. DNA of the CDR3: TGTGCCAGCACCACCCCGAGGAACACTGAAGCTTTCTTT.

The chain links TRBV7-3 to TRBJ1-6; D is unresolved. The CDR3 has 13 amino acids. V lost 3 bases and J 10 bases, leaving 10 bases between the germline ends. Germline V gene data show CDR1 as SGHTA and CDR2 as FQGTGA. CDR3 residues: CASSFTDQSPLHF. DNA of the CDR3: TGTGCCAGCAGCTTTACCGACCAATCACCCCTCCACTTT.

The CDR3 coding sequence is TGTGCCAGCTCACCGGAGGGGGTTTGGCAGCCCCAGCATTTT. Residues: CASSPEGVWQPQHF. The chain employs TRBV18 and TRBJ1-5; possible D gene TRBD1, 6 bases. Per germline, CDR1 KGHSH and CDR2 LQKENI. The CDR3 sequence is 14 residues long. V dropped 3 bases and J dropped 7 bases, with 13 bases sitting between them.

Points on this clone: Other DNA sequences in this specimen translate into the identical CDR3. This rearrangement joins TRBV5-1 to TRBJ1-1; 9 positions agree with TRBD1. The CDR3 length is 14 residues. CDR1 and CDR2 from the germline V gene are SGHRS and YFSETQ. V lost 0 bases, J lost 4 bases, and 1 base stayed unmatched. This CDR3 reads CASSLGQGGTEAFF. The CDR3 DNA is TGCGCCAGCAGCTTGGGACAGGGGGGCACTGAAGCTTTCTTT.

This clone is deemed medium-sized (0.01 to 0.1%). The rearrangement joins TRBV7-8 to TRBJ1-2, with TRBD1 as a possible D gene (6 bases). Trimming took 2 bases from V and 7 from J, leaving 11 bases between them. The germline V gene has CDR1 SGHVS and CDR2 FQNEAQ. CDR3 length equals 13 residues. CDR3 sequence reads: CASSLQGYAGYTF. The CDR3 DNA sequence: TGTGCCAGCAGCTTACAGGGGTATGCTGGCTACACCTTC. Full variable domain (missing parts from reference TRBV7-8 and TRBJ1-2): GAGVSQSPRYKVAKRGQDVALRCDPISGHVSLFWYQQALGQGPEFLTYFQNEAQLDKSGLPSDRFFAERPEGSVSTLKIQRTQQEDSAVYLCASSLQGYAGYTFGSGTRLTVV.

V is TRBV5-8 and J is TRBJ1-1, with D possibly TRBD1 on 6 matching bases. The CDR3 consists of 14 residues. The V and J ends lost 7 bases and 3 bases respectively, with 16 bases between them. Germline loops: CDR1 SGHTS, CDR2 YDEGEE. In DNA, the CDR3 is TGTGCCAGCTTTCCGAGGGGGTTTTACACTGAAGCTTTCTTT. This gives the protein CASFPRGFYTEAFF.

The J gene is TRBJ1-1, the V gene TRBV7-2; 8 bases agree with TRBD1. In germline, CDR1 is SGHTA, CDR2 FQGNSA. The CDR3 totals 15 residues. J gave up 5 bases and V 2 bases, and 7 bases lay outside the gene matches. CDR3 DNA: TGTGCCAGCAGCTTAAATCAGGGGGCTCGGACTGAAGCTTTCTTT. Its protein product is CASSLNQGARTEAFF.

The V gene is TRBV11-2, the J gene TRBJ2-1, with 8 bases that match TRBD2. Germline CDR1 is SGHAT and CDR2 is FQNNGV. The CDR3 is 14 residues long. With V trimmed by 8 bases and J by 7 bases, 10 bases remained unmatched. For the CDR3, the DNA is TGTGCCAGCGCCCCCGAGCGGGAGTGGAATGAGCAGTTCTTC. Amino acids: CASAPEREWNEQFF.

The rearrangement uses TRBV7-2 and TRBJ2-7; the D is unclear. Germline assignment: CDR1 SGHTA and CDR2 FQGNSA. The CDR3 totals 15 residues. Trimming shortened V by 5 bases and J by 0 bases, and 14 bases separated the two germline ends. For the CDR3, the DNA is TGTGCCAGCAGCGCGCAGGCGCTAAGCTCCTACGAGCAGTACTTC. Its protein is CASSAQALSSYEQYF.

The chain couples TRBV10-3 to TRBJ1-1, with D tentatively TRBD1 (6 bases). Germline V gives CDR1 ENHRY, CDR2 SYGVKD. V lost 6 bases and J lost 1, with 12 bases in between. The CDR3 contains 14 residues. The CDR3 coding sequence is TGTGCCATCAGCACGGGACACCCGAACACTGAAGCTTTCTTT. Its protein product is CAISTGHPNTEAFF.

In the case of this clone: The germline gene is not matched at one end of the junction; a read error may be the cause. The chain recombines TRBV25-1 with TRBJ1-5; the D is unclear. The length of the CDR3 is 11 residues. Germline V gene lookup returns CDR1 MGHDK and CDR2 SYGVNS. The CDR3 sequence: CASGWRTGPCF. CDR3 nucleotide sequence: TGTGCCAGCGGGTGGAGAACCGGCCCCTGTTTT.

This clone has just one count. The chain is built from TRBV28 and TRBJ1-2; 8 positions match TRBD1. The CDR3 runs to 15 residues. Germline lookup yields CDR1 MDHEN and CDR2 SYDVKM. V was clipped by 7 bases and J by 2 bases; unmatched bases: 9. The CDR3 spells CASTGPGTGNYGYTF. CDR3 sequence (DNA): TGTGCCAGCACCGGTCCCGGGACAGGAAACTATGGCTACACCTTC.

This clone turned up a few times. The J gene is TRBJ2-3, the V gene TRBV2; 7 positions match TRBD2. CDR1 and CDR2 (germline): SNHLY, FYNNEI. CDR3 size: 14 residues. The junction had 3 bases not matched to a gene; V was cut back by 4 bases and J by 2 bases. CDR3 bases: TGTGCCAGCAGTGGGGAGGGCCTCACAGATACGCAGTATTTT. Amino acids: CASSGEGLTDTQYF.

J is TRBJ1-3 and V is TRBV21-1; TRBD1, the D gene given by the table, was not confirmed from the DNA. TRBV21-1 is designated a pseudogene. This CDR3 is 16 amino acids long. CDR3: CASSMAAGLTGNTIYF. CDR3 in DNA: TGTGCCAGCAGCATGGCGGCAGGGCTAACTGGAAACACCATATATTTT.

This sequence joins TRBV18 and TRBJ2-1, with TRBD1 identical over 10 bases. The J segment lost 5 bases and the V segment lost 1 base, leaving 5 bases of the junction unmatched. The V gene's germline CDR1 is KGHSH and CDR2 LQKENI. The CDR3 is 16 amino acids. For the CDR3, the DNA is TGTGCCAGCTCACCACGCGGGGACAGGGGTAACAATGAGCAGTTCTTC. It encodes CASSPRGDRGNNEQFF.

The chain employs TRBV3-1 (or the pseudogene TRBV3-2) and TRBJ1-1, with D tentatively TRBD1 (6 bases). The CDR3 totals 15 residues. CDR1 and CDR2 (germline): LGHDT, YNNKEL (reference sequence). V dropped 0 bases and J dropped 7 bases, with 15 bases sitting between them. The CDR3 loop reads CASSQDFGTLLEAFF. CDR3 coding DNA: TGTGCCAGCAGCCAAGATTTCGGGACACTGCTTGAAGCTTTCTTT.

The CDR3 protein is CSASGLTGNTEAFF. Written as DNA, the CDR3 is TGCAGTGCTAGTGGATTGACAGGGAACACTGAAGCTTTCTTT. The J gene is TRBJ1-1, the V gene TRBV20-1; the D gene is possibly TRBD1 (6 bases). With 3 bases removed from V and 1 base from J, the gap between germline ends came to 12 bases. Germline CDR1 reads DFQATT; CDR2 reads SNEGSKA (reference sequence). This CDR3 has 14 residues.

The J gene is TRBJ1-2, the V gene TRBV7-2; 7 nucleotides line up with TRBD1. The CDR3 sequence is 14 residues long. The germline V gene has CDR1 SGHTA and CDR2 FQGNSA. The trim removed 1 base at V and 8 bases at J, leaving 7 bases unmatched. CDR3: CASSLGDTGEGYTF. In DNA form, the CDR3 reads TGTGCCAGCAGCTTAGGGGACACAGGGGAAGGCTACACCTTC.

The chain has TRBV11-1 and TRBJ1-5; possibly TRBD1 for D (5 bases). The germline V and J ends were trimmed by 6 bases and 5 bases, with 17 bases remaining between them. The CDR3 contains 15 residues. Germline CDR1 and CDR2: SGHAT and FQDESV (reference sequence). The CDR3 spells CASSPTWGSDQPQHF. CDR3 sequence (DNA): TGTGCCAGCAGTCCTACTTGGGGGTCGGATCAGCCCCAGCATTTT.

The V and J genes are TRBV6-4 and TRBJ2-1; 9 bases match TRBD2. Germline V gives CDR1 MRHNA, CDR2 SNTAGT. The CDR3 has 17 residues. V trimming: 0 bases; J trimming: 8 bases; junction bases outside the gene matches: 11. The CDR3: CASSDSRSLAGVDEQFF. CDR3 nucleotides: TGTGCCAGCAGTGACTCGCGCTCACTAGCGGGTGTTGATGAGCAGTTCTTC.

This sequence joins TRBV4-3 and TRBJ2-7, with TRBD2 matching 9 bases. This CDR3 is built from 15 residues. V shed 0 bases, J shed 5 bases, and the junction held 5 bases outside the gene matches. Germline V gene lookup returns CDR1 LGHNA and CDR2 YSLEER. The CDR3 DNA is TGCGCCAGCAGCCAAGAGGAAGGGACTAGCCACGAGCAGTACTTC. Amino acids: CASSQEEGTSHEQYF.

The rearrangement joins TRBV6-2 or TRBV6-3 to TRBJ1-2; D gene uncertain. This CDR3 is built from 14 residues. Per germline, CDR1 MNHEY and CDR2 SVGEGT. Trimming took 4 bases from V and 4 from J, leaving 13 bases between them. The CDR3 nucleotides are TGTGCCAGCAGTTTCTTGGTGGCGGGCTATGGCTACACCTTC. It codes for CASSFLVAGYGYTF.

The chain carries TRBV7-8 and TRBJ2-7, with D uncertain. Germline V gene sequence: CDR1 SGHVS, CDR2 FQNEAQ. This CDR3 contains 14 residues. V lost 2 bases and J lost 4, with 12 bases in between. CDR3 nucleotide sequence: TGTGCCAGCAGCTTATCCGGGTCGCCTTACGAGCAGTACTTC. It yields the protein CASSLSGSPYEQYF.

V is TRBV12-3 or TRBV12-4 and J is TRBJ1-1; possible D gene TRBD1, 5 bases. The CDR3 is 13 residues long. Deletions cut 8 bases from V and 0 bases from J, with 10 bases between. CDR3 sequence (DNA): TGTGCCAGCCTTCGGGGGATGAACACTGAAGCTTTCTTT. Its protein product is CASLRGMNTEAFF.

The V call is TRBV5-4, the J call TRBJ1-4, with 8 nucleotides matching TRBD1. J was trimmed by 8 bases and V by 4 bases; bases with no gene match: 7. CDR1 is SGHNT, CDR2 YYREEE, per germline (reference sequence). This CDR3 has 14 amino acids. The CDR3 DNA reads as TGTGCCAGCAGCCCGGACAGGGTGAGGGAAAAACTGTTTTTT. Residues: CASSPDRVREKLFF.